The T cell receptor beta chain described here comes from a study of response to subunit inactivated influenza vaccine. From the RT-PCR reads, TCRdb called clonotypes with MiXCR, one entry per CDR3 protein. The data contain 590,000 or so distinct CDR3 sequences, approximately 15% of them seen just once; the ten biggest clones take up about 7.6%. This CDR3 is built from 14 residues. Trimming removed 1 base from V and 10 bases from J, with 16 bases in between. Germline assignment: CDR1 SGHTA and CDR2 FQGNSA. Study conclusions and caveats: That few new T cells are recruited by each seasonal influenza vaccination was the authors' suggestion.

The sample holds a few counts of this clonotype. The antigen remains unidentified. This chain uses TRBV7-2 with TRBJ1-1; possibly TRBD1 for D (5 bases). This TCR was recovered from a man aged 45 to 65 who received an inactivated influenza vaccine. The sample consisted of PBMCs from blood, taken less than 15 days before vaccination. The CDR3 loop is CASSLGDHQVGAFF. The CDR3 nucleotides read TGTGCCAGCAGCTTAGGGGACCACCAGGTCGGAGCTTTCTTT.